The clone carrying this T cell receptor (beta chain) was recorded at least ten times. This entry is derived from a study of blood T cells in healthy people across ages. A second about 6 to 11 cycle PCR used barcoded and J-beta primers. Each CDR3 protein gets one entry after TCRdb re-called the 5' RACE reads with MiXCR. The sample yields about 1 million distinct CDR3 sequences, around 45% seen once. Trimming took 3 bases from V and 7 from J, leaving 13 bases between them. The CDR3 contains 14 residues. This TCR was sampled from a woman in her sixties in good health. This chain uses TRBV12-3 or TRBV12-4 with TRBJ1-5, with TRBD1 as a possible D gene (6 bases). The material sequenced was blood. In DNA form, the CDR3 reads TGTGCCAGCAGTTTTGGCAGGGGCGGGCAGCCCCAGCATTTT. This translates into CASSFGRGGQPQHF.